This TCR beta chain was obtained from a study of CD8+ T cells in alopecia areata (dated by TCRdb to 2016 to 2019). Regarding the research as a whole: Treated patients were enrolled in an open-label pilot trial of oral tofacitinib, 5 to 10 mg twice daily, for moderate-to-severe alopecia areata. Patients stayed on tofacitinib for 6 to 18 months and then had 6 months of follow-up off drug so that delayed response and recurrence could be assessed. For the treated patients, the SALT score, which quantifies what percentage of scalp surface area is affected, served as the measure of disease severity. To study T cell clonal expansion in alopecia areata, the researchers applied high-throughput TCRbeta sequencing to both the C3H/HeJ mouse model and human patients. Human TCRbeta sequencing covered scalp tissue and sorted CD4+ and CD8+ peripheral blood T cells from patchy and totalis/universalis alopecia areata patients and healthy controls. Patients on tofacitinib were biopsied at baseline and after 4 and 24 weeks of treatment, and several of the patients also had a later scalp biopsy. Scalp clonality was compared among normal scalp (n=4), patchy alopecia areata scalp (n=8), and alopecia totalis/universalis scalp (n=8). RNA was obtained with the PAXgene miRNA kit for fixed scalp, the miRNeasy kit for PBMCs, and the RNeasy kit for mouse skin. immunoSEQ multiplex PCR using 35 Vbeta forward primers and 13 Jbeta reverse primers was used to amplify TCRbeta CDR3 regions. Findings and caveats that apply to the study as a whole: Tofacitinib significantly decreased scalp clonality and the number of expanded CD8+ clones among the top 100 scalp clones. Many expanded lesional clones were found to persist in scalp and blood during tofacitinib treatment, and relapse after treatment cessation may be partly explained by this persistence. The treated cohort was small, with a single nonresponder, so links between baseline CD8+ expansion and response need larger studies. TCR sequences shared between patients were less clear than in mice, possibly partly because of HLA diversity in the patient population. Unlike mouse skin, which is dominated by gammadelta T cells, normal human skin has resident alphabeta T cells that are also sequenced, and this complicates analysis of the scalp TCR repertoire. Lesional scalp, especially in alopecia totalis/universalis, showed higher clonality and more expanded CD8+ clones than normal scalp, suggesting antigenic drive.

V is reduced by 4 bases and J by 3 bases, leaving a spacing of 13 bases between them. From the cysteine through the phenylalanine, the CDR3 covers 14 amino acids. Kept here is only the CDR3 DNA, which spans 42 bases and is read in frame from base 1. CDR1 and CDR2 are read off the germline V gene as SGHAT and FQNNGV. This clone appeared a single time. Its antigen is not yet known. No qualities accompany the bases; no much larger clone lies one base away. Library preparation was by the immunoSEQ multiplex PCR assay. For TCR sequencing, RNA was extracted from every sample and reverse transcribed into cDNA to serve as template. First-strand cDNA was synthesized with SuperScript III using a 2:1 mix of oligo-dT and random hexamers. A synthetic immune receptor repertoire was used to measure amplification bias, and any remaining bias was corrected computationally. Per the original workflow: Raw reads were preprocessed for error removal, and CDR3 was defined according to IMGT conventions as running from the conserved cysteine to phenylalanine. Clonality was computed as 1 minus the Shannon entropy, with the entropy normalized by log2 of the number of productive unique TCRs. Scalp TCRbeta sequences were cross-referenced with sorted blood CD4 and CD8 repertoires so that the CD4 or CD8 identity of scalp clones could be inferred. Held by TCRdb, this immuneACCESS table contains in-frame sequences only and omits some clones. Under half of the omission traces to an unresolved V gene where checked; the cause of the rest is unknown. V, J and clone size derive from that table, while D and trimming were established from the DNA sequence. This sample holds under 150,000 clones; 53% were observed only once. About 0.5% of the sample is in the top ten clones.

The time point label, as the study defines it: about 4 weeks on oral tofacitinib. Sample treatment or condition, as interpreted from the label and publication: oral pan-JAK inhibitor, 5-10 mg twice daily. From alopecia areata patients, peripheral blood was collected along with lesional scalp punch biopsies. PBMCs were separated by density centrifugation and stained for CD3, CD4 and CD8, after which CD4+ and CD8+ T cells were sorted on a FACSAria. This chain is built from TRBV11-2 and TRBJ2-7; the D gene is perhaps TRBD1, on 6 matching bases. Sequencing was performed on CD4+ T cells sorted from blood, taken at week 4, from a patient treated with tofacitinib. This clonotype originated in a human donor with alopecia areata. CDR3 sequence: CASSSLDRNYEQYF. The nucleotide sequence reads as follows: TGTGCCAGCAGCTCCCTGGACAGAAACTACGAGCAGTACTTC.